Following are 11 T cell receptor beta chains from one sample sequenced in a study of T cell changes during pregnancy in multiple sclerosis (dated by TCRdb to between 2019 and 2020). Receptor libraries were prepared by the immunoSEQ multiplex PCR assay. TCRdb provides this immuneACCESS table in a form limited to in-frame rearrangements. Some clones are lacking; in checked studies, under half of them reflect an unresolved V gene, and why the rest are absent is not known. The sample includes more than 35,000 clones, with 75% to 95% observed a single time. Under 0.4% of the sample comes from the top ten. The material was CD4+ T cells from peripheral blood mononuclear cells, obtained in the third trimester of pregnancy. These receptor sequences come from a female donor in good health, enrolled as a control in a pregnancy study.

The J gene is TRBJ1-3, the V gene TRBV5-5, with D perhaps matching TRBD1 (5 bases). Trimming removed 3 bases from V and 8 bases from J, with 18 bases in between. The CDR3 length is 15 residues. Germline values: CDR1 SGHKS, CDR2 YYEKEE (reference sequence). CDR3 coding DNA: TGTGCCAGCAGCTCGTCGTCTCGGGGGGATTACACCATATATTTT. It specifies CASSSSSRGDYTIYF.

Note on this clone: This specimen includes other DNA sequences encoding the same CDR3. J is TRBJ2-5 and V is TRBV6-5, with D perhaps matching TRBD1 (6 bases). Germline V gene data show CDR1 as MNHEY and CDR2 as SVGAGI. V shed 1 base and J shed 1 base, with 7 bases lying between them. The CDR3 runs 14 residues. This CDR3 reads CASSYLGGQETQYF. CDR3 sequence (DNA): TGTGCCAGCAGTTACTTAGGGGGCCAAGAGACCCAGTACTTC.

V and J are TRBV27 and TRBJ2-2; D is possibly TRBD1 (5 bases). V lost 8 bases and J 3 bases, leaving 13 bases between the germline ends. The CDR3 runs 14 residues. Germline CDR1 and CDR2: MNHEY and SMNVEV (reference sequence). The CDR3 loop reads CASSQGRDTGELFF. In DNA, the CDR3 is TGTGCCAGCTCCCAGGGAAGGGACACCGGGGAGCTGTTTTTT.

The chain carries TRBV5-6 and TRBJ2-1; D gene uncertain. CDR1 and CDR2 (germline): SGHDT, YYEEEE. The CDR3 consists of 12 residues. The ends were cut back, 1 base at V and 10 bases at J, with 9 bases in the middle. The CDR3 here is CASSLSMREQFF. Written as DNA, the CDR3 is TGTGCCAGCAGCTTGTCTATGCGGGAGCAGTTCTTC.

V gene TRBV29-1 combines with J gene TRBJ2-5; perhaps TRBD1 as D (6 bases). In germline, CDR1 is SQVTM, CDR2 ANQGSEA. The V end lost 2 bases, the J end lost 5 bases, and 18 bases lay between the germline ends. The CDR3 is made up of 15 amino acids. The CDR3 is CSVESGTWDGETQYF. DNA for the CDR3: TGCAGCGTTGAATCGGGGACATGGGATGGGGAGACCCAGTACTTC.

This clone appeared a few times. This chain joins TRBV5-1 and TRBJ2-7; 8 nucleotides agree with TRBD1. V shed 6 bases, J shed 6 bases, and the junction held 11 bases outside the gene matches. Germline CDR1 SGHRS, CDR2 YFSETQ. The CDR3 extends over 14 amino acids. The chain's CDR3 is CASKLQGGLGEQYF. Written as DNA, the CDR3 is TGCGCCAGCAAGCTACAGGGGGGTTTAGGCGAGCAGTACTTC.

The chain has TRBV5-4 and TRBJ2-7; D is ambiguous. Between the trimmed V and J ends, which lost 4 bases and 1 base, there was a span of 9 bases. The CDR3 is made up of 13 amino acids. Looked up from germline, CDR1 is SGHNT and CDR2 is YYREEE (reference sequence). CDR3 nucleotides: TGTGCCAGCAGCCCCGGGTCTTCCTACGAGCAGTACTTC. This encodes CASSPGSSYEQYF.

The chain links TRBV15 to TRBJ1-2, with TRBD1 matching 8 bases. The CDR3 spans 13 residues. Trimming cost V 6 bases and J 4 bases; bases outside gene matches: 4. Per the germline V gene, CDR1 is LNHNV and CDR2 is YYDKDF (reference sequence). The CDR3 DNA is TGTGCCACCAGAGGGACAGGTCCCTATGGCTACACCTTC. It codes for CATRGTGPYGYTF.

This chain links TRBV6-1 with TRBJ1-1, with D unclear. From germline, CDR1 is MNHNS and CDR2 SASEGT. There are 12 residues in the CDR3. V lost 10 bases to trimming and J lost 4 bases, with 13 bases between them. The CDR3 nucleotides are TGTGCCATCCAAGAGGGAGCCACTGAAGCTTTCTTT. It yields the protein CAIQEGATEAFF.

The CDR3 sequence: CASSLSGLAGAANTGELFF. CDR3 DNA: TGTGCCAGTAGCCTATCGGGACTAGCGGGGGCGGCGAACACCGGGGAGCTGTTTTTT. The chain links TRBV19 to TRBJ2-2, with TRBD2 matching over 14 bases. The CDR3 totals 19 residues. V lost 6 bases, J lost 0 bases, and 9 bases stayed unmatched. Germline CDR1 reads LNHDA; CDR2 reads SQIVND (reference sequence). Drawing the rest from reference TRBV19 and TRBJ2-2, the complete variable domain is DGGITQSPKYLFRKEGQNVTLSCEQNLNHDAMYWYRQDPGQGLRLIYYSQIVNDFQKGDIAEGYSVSREKKESFPLTVTSAQKNPTAFYLCASSLSGLAGAANTGELFFGEGSRLTVL.

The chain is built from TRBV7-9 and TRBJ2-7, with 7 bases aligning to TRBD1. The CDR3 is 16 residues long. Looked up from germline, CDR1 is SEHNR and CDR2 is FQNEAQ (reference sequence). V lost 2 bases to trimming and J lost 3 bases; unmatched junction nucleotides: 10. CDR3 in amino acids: CASSLNQGVGNYEQYF. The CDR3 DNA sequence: TGTGCCAGCAGCTTAAATCAGGGGGTGGGCAACTACGAGCAGTACTTC.